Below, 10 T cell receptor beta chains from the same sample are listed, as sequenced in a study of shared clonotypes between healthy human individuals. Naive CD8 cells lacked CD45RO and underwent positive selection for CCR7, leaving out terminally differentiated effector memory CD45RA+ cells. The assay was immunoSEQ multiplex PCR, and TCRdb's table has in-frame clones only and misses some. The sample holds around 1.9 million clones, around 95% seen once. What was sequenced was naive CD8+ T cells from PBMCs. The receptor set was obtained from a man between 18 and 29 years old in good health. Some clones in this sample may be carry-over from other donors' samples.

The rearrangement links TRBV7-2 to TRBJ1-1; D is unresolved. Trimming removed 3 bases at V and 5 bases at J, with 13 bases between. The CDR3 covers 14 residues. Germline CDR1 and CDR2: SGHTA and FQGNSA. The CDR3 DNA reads TGTGCCAGCAGCTTCACGGAAGGTGGAACTGAAGCTTTCTTT. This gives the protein CASSFTEGGTEAFF.

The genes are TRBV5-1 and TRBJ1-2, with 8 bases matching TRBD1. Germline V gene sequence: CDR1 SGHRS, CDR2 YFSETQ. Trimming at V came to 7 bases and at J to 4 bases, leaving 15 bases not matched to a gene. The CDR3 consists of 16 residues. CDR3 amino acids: CASGVGQGGGSYGYTF. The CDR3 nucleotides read TGCGCCAGCGGAGTAGGACAGGGAGGTGGATCCTATGGCTACACCTTC.

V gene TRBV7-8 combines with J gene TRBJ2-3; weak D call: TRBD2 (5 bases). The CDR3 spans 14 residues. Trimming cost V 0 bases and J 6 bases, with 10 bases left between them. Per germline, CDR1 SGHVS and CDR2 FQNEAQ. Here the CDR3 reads CASSLAGVWDTQYF. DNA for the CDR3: TGTGCCAGCAGCTTAGCGGGAGTTTGGGATACGCAGTATTTT. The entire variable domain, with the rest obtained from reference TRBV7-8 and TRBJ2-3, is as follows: GAGVSQSPRYKVAKRGQDVALRCDPISGHVSLFWYQQALGQGPEFLTYFQNEAQLDKSGLPSDRFFAERPEGSVSTLKIQRTQQEDSAVYLCASSLAGVWDTQYFGPGTRLTVL.

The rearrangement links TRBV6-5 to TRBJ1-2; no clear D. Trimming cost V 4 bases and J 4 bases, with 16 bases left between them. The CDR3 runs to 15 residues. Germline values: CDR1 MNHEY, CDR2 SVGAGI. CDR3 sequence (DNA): TGTGCCAGCAGTTCTAGGCCCAGACCGGGCTATGGCTACACCTTC. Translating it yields CASSSRPRPGYGYTF.

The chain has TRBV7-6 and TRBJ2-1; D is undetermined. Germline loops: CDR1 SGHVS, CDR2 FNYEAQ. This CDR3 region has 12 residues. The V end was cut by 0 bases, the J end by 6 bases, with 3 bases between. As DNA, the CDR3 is TGTGCCAGCAGCTTAGCGGTCAATGAGCAGTTCTTC. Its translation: CASSLAVNEQFF.

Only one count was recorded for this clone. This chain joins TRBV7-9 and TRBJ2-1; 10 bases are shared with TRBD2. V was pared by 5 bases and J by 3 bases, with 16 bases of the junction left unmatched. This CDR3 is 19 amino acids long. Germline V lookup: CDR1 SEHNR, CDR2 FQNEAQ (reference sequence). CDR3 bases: TGTGCCAGCAGCCCGCCCGGCACGATCCTAGCGGGAGACTACAATGAGCAGTTCTTC. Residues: CASSPPGTILAGDYNEQFF.

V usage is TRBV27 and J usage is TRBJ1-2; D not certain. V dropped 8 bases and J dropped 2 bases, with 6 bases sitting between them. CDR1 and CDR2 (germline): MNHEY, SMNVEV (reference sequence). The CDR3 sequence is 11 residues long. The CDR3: CASGDNYGYTF. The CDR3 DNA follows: TGTGCCAGCGGTGACAACTATGGCTACACCTTC.

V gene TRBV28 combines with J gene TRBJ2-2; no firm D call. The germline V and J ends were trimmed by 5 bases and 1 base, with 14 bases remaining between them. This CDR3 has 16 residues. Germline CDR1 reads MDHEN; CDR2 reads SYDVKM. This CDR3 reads CASSLGQGMNTGELFF. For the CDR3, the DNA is TGTGCCAGCAGTCTAGGGCAAGGGATGAACACCGGGGAGCTGTTTTTT.

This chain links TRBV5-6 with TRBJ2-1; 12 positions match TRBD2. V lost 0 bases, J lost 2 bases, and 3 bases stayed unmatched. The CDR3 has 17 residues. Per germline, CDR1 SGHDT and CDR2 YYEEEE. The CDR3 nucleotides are TGTGCCAGCAGCTTGGTCGGACTAGCGGGACCCTACAATGAGCAGTTCTTC. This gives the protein CASSLVGLAGPYNEQFF. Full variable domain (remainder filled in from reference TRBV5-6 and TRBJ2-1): DAGVTQSPTHLIKTRGQQVTLRCSPKSGHDTVSWYQQALGQGPQFIFQYYEEEERQRGNFPDRFSGHQFPNYSSELNVNALLLGDSALYLCASSLVGLAGPYNEQFFGPGTRLTVL.

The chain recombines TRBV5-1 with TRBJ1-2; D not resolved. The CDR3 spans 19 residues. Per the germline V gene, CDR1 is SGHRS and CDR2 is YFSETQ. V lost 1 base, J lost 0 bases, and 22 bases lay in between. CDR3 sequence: CASSLHVKAAGAANYGYTF. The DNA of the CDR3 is TGCGCCAGCAGCTTGCACGTTAAGGCCGCGGGCGCAGCTAACTATGGCTACACCTTC. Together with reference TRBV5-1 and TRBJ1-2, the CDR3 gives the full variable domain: KAGVTQTPRYLIKTRGQQVTLSCSPISGHRSVSWYQQTPGQGLQFLFEYFSETQRNKGNFPGRFSGRQFSNSRSEMNVSTLELGDSALYLCASSLHVKAAGAANYGYTFGSGTRLTVV.